Below, 26 T cell receptor beta chains from the same sample are listed, as sequenced in a study of OX40 agonist ivuxolimab in advanced cancers. TCRdb's copy holds only in-frame clones and misses some; the assay was immunoSEQ multiplex PCR. This sample has around 100,000 clones; roughly 91% occur once, and the top ten carry 2.6%. This material consisted of CD4+ or CD8+ T cells sorted from blood, taken in a trial of the OX40 agonist ivuxolimab. The receptor set was obtained from an adult with an advanced solid tumor such as melanoma, head and neck, liver or kidney cancer.

The genes are TRBV6-1 and TRBJ1-4; tentative D call: TRBD1 (5 bases). There are 14 residues in the CDR3. Trimming cost V 7 bases and J 8 bases, with 17 bases left between them. CDR1 and CDR2 from the germline V gene are MNHNS and SASEGT. The DNA for the CDR3 is TGTGCCAGCATGACAGACGACAGCCGCGAAAAACTGTTTTTT. Protein product: CASMTDDSREKLFF.

The rearrangement links TRBV4-3 to TRBJ1-4, with D uncertain. V was pared by 1 base and J by 0 bases, with 9 bases between. The CDR3 contains 16 residues. Germline CDR1 is LGHNA and CDR2 is YSLEER. The CDR3 protein is CASSQVFTSTNEKLFF. DNA of the CDR3: TGCGCCAGCAGCCAAGTTTTCACCTCAACTAATGAAAAACTGTTTTTT.

This sequence joins TRBV28 and TRBJ1-2; maybe TRBD1 (6 bases). The germline V gene has CDR1 MDHEN and CDR2 SYDVKM. Trimming cost V 5 bases and J 4 bases, with 8 bases left between them. The CDR3 is 12 amino acids. As DNA, the CDR3 is TGTGCCAGCAGTCCACAGGGCTATGGCTACACCTTC. This gives the protein CASSPQGYGYTF.

The CDR3 DNA is TGTGCCAGCAGAGGAGACAGGGAACTCAATCAGCCCCAGCATTTT. Translating it yields CASRGDRELNQPQHF. J is TRBJ1-5 and V is TRBV6-1; 7 nucleotides line up with TRBD1. This CDR3 has 15 amino acids. Germline CDR1 MNHNS, CDR2 SASEGT. V lost 6 bases, J lost 3 bases, and 8 bases stayed unmatched.

This sequence joins TRBV5-1 and TRBJ1-3, with a possible D match to TRBD1 (5 bases). V was shortened by 1 base and J by 7 bases, with 12 bases between the two germline ends. The CDR3 loop spans 14 amino acids. Germline V CDR1 and CDR2: SGHRS, YFSETQ. CDR3 nucleotide sequence: TGCGCCAGCAGCTTGTACTCAGGGACGAACACCATATATTTT. Amino acid sequence: CASSLYSGTNTIYF. Full variable domain (rest looked up from reference TRBV5-1 and TRBJ1-3): KAGVTQTPRYLIKTRGQQVTLSCSPISGHRSVSWYQQTPGQGLQFLFEYFSETQRNKGNFPGRFSGRQFSNSRSEMNVSTLELGDSALYLCASSLYSGTNTIYFGEGSWLTVV.

The V and J genes are TRBV28 and TRBJ2-7, with D perhaps TRBD1 (6 bases). Trimming removed 7 bases at V and 2 bases at J, with 15 bases between. The germline V gene encodes CDR1 MDHEN and CDR2 SYDVKM. The CDR3 is 14 residues long. CDR3 coding DNA: TGTGCCAGCACCCCTCAGGGGCCCCCCTACGAGCAGTACTTC. It is translated as CASTPQGPPYEQYF.

The CDR3 nucleotides are TGCGCCAGCAGCCAAGATGTAGGCGACCCTGGCTACACCTTC. Its translation: CASSQDVGDPGYTF. J is TRBJ1-2 and V is TRBV4-1; D gene uncertain. The CDR3 spans 14 residues. The ends were cut back, 0 bases at V and 7 bases at J, with 12 bases in the middle. The germline V gene has CDR1 MGHRA and CDR2 YSYEKL.

This chain uses TRBV7-2 with TRBJ1-5, with D hard to call. Deletions cut 6 bases from V and 4 bases from J, with 10 bases between. The germline V gene has CDR1 SGHTA and CDR2 FQGNSA. The CDR3 length is 13 residues. The CDR3 DNA follows: TGTGCCAGCAGTGGACGCAATAATCAGCCCCAGCATTTT. Its translation is CASSGRNNQPQHF.

The chain carries TRBV5-6 and TRBJ1-2; possible D gene TRBD1, 5 bases. The germline V and J ends were trimmed by 6 bases and 1 base, with 7 bases remaining between them. The CDR3 totals 12 residues. Germline V gene sequence: CDR1 SGHDT, CDR2 YYEEEE. CDR3 region: CASNDSNYGYTF. In DNA, the CDR3 is TGTGCCAGCAATGACAGTAACTATGGCTACACCTTC.

Only a few counts were recorded for this clone. This sequence joins TRBV7-2 and TRBJ1-2; D gene ambiguous. Germline CDR1 and CDR2: SGHTA and FQGNSA. V lost 3 bases to trimming and J lost 5 bases, with 10 bases between them. The CDR3 loop spans 13 amino acids. CDR3: CASSFGGNYGYTF. CDR3 DNA sequence: TGTGCCAGCAGCTTTGGTGGCAATTATGGCTACACCTTC.

J is TRBJ2-5 and V is TRBV2; 7 bases match TRBD2. V shed 6 bases, J shed 2 bases, and the junction held 9 bases outside the gene matches. From germline, CDR1 is SNHLY and CDR2 FYNNEI. The CDR3 extends over 15 amino acids. Here the CDR3 reads CASRLRRELQETQYF. The CDR3 bases are TGTGCCAGCAGACTGAGGCGGGAGTTACAAGAGACCCAGTACTTC.

This clone appeared a few times. The chain links TRBV9 to TRBJ2-7, with D perhaps TRBD1 (6 bases). The CDR3 contains 14 residues. Germline CDR1 is SGDLS and CDR2 is YYNGEE. The germline V and J ends were trimmed by 3 bases and 1 base, with 11 bases remaining between them. The chain's CDR3 is CASSAGHRSYEQYF. The DNA of the CDR3 is TGTGCCAGCAGCGCGGGACATAGATCCTACGAGCAGTACTTC.

This chain connects TRBV19 to TRBJ2-1, with a weak D call TRBD2 (6 bases). Germline loops: CDR1 LNHDA, CDR2 SQIVND (reference sequence). The CDR3 contains 13 residues. V lost 2 bases and J lost 8, with 10 bases in between. The DNA of the CDR3 is TGTGCCAGTAGTATACGGGAGCTCCATGAGCAGTTCTTC. This encodes CASSIRELHEQFF.

This sequence joins TRBV6-5 and TRBJ2-7, with D perhaps given as TRBD1 or TRBD2 (5 bases each). The germline V gene encodes CDR1 MNHEY and CDR2 SVGAGI. Trimming left V 0 bases short and J 3 bases short, with 15 bases between. The CDR3 spans 16 residues. The CDR3 sequence is CASSYSTGRIHYEQYF. The DNA for the CDR3 is TGTGCCAGCAGTTACTCGACGGGACGGATCCACTACGAGCAGTACTTC.

This clone was found once. V is TRBV21-1 and J is TRBJ2-7. TRBV21-1 has pseudogene status. The CDR3 has 17 amino acids. For the CDR3, the DNA is TGTGCCAGCAGCAAAGCTCCCGGGACCCCCGAGCCTTACGAGCAGTACTTC. As protein: CASSKAPGTPEPYEQYF.

The chain has TRBV30 and TRBJ2-1; D might be TRBD2 (7 bases). The germline V and J ends were trimmed by 8 bases and 6 bases, with 14 bases remaining between them. The CDR3 consists of 12 residues. The V gene's germline CDR1 is GTSNPN and CDR2 SVGIG (reference sequence). CDR3 loop: CALSGGANEQFF. As DNA, the CDR3 is TGTGCCCTGTCTGGGGGGGCCAATGAGCAGTTCTTC.

V gene TRBV4-3 combines with J gene TRBJ2-5; D ambiguous. The V end lost 4 bases, the J end lost 2 bases, and 8 bases lay between the germline ends. This CDR3 has 13 amino acids. Germline CDR1 reads LGHNA; CDR2 reads YSLEER. The CDR3 coding sequence is TGCGCCAGCAGCCGTGAGGTTCAAGAGACCCAGTACTTC. Translating it yields CASSREVQETQYF.

V gene TRBV19 combines with J gene TRBJ1-3; D remains ambiguous. The V and J ends lost 4 bases and 2 bases respectively, with 12 bases between them. CDR1 is LNHDA, CDR2 SQIVND, per germline (reference sequence). The CDR3 is made up of 15 amino acids. The CDR3 region is CASSTQPTPGNTIYF. The DNA of the CDR3 is TGTGCCAGTAGTACCCAACCGACGCCTGGAAACACCATATATTTT. The full variable domain, with the rest looked up from reference TRBV19 and TRBJ1-3, is DGGITQSPKYLFRKEGQNVTLSCEQNLNHDAMYWYRQDPGQGLRLIYYSQIVNDFQKGDIAEGYSVSREKKESFPLTVTSAQKNPTAFYLCASSTQPTPGNTIYFGEGSWLTVV.

This sequence joins TRBV6-1 and TRBJ2-3; 14 bases are shared with TRBD2. J gave up 4 bases and V 4 bases, and 4 bases lay outside the gene matches. CDR3 length equals 16 residues. Germline V gene lookup returns CDR1 MNHNS and CDR2 SASEGT. As DNA, the CDR3 is TGTGCCAGCAGTGGTGGGACTAGCGGGAGATCAGATACGCAGTATTTT. Protein: CASSGGTSGRSDTQYF.

Notes on this clone: This CDR3 is also generated by other DNA sequences in the sample. The CDR3 is CASSPGQGTGELFF. CDR3 nucleotide sequence: TGCGCCAGCAGCCCTGGACAGGGAACCGGGGAGCTGTTTTTT. J is TRBJ2-2 and V is TRBV5-1; TRBD1 agrees at 8 bases. The CDR3 contains 14 residues. CDR1 and CDR2 from the germline V gene are SGHRS and YFSETQ. J was trimmed by 5 bases and V by 4 bases; bases with no gene match: 4.

V gene TRBV15 combines with J gene TRBJ2-3, with D perhaps TRBD2 (6 bases). The V and J ends lost 0 bases and 1 base respectively, with 20 bases between them. There are 19 residues in the CDR3. In germline, CDR1 is LNHNV, CDR2 YYDKDF (reference sequence). The CDR3 bases are TGTGCCACCAGCAGAGAGCGCGGTTCGAATAGCGGCGGCACAGATACGCAGTATTTT. It yields the protein CATSRERGSNSGGTDTQYF.

The gene calls are TRBV2 and TRBJ2-3; tentatively, D is TRBD1 (6 bases). CDR3 length equals 15 residues. The germline CDR1 and CDR2 sequences are SNHLY and FYNNEI. V lost 3 bases to trimming and J lost 7 bases, with 17 bases between them. The CDR3 bases are TGTGCCAGCAGTGAGAGGGGGACATCAAGTAATACGCAGTATTTT. Amino acids: CASSERGTSSNTQYF.

The chain carries TRBV5-1 and TRBJ1-2, with 8 bases matching TRBD1. The CDR3 runs to 13 residues. Losses at the gene ends were 4 bases for V and 3 bases for J; bases not matched to a gene: 2. CDR1 and CDR2 (germline): SGHRS, YFSETQ. The CDR3 DNA sequence: TGCGCCAGCAGCCCGGGACAGGACTATGGCTACACCTTC. Amino acid sequence: CASSPGQDYGYTF.

DNA for the CDR3: TGTGCCAGCACCCAGTCAGGCAGGGAGAGGACTGAAGCTTTCTTT. This sequence encodes CASTQSGRERTEAFF. The chain recombines TRBV6-5 with TRBJ1-1, with a possible D match to TRBD1 (5 bases). CDR1 is MNHEY and CDR2 is SVGAGI in the germline V gene. Deletions cut 7 bases from V and 5 bases from J, with 20 bases between. The CDR3 runs to 15 residues.

The chain links TRBV5-1 to TRBJ2-2; TRBD1 matches at 7 bases. The germline V gene encodes CDR1 SGHRS and CDR2 YFSETQ. Germline trimming cut 3 bases from V and 1 base from J; bases unmatched to any gene: 3. The CDR3 sequence is 15 residues long. CDR3 nucleotide sequence: TGCGCCAGCAGCTCCCGGACAGGGAACACCGGGGAGCTGTTTTTT. Its translation is CASSSRTGNTGELFF.

The J gene is TRBJ2-4, the V gene TRBV7-2; D perhaps matches TRBD1 (6 bases). The CDR3 length is 12 residues. The V and J ends lost 5 bases and 15 bases respectively, with 17 bases between them. The germline CDR1 and CDR2 sequences are SGHTA and FQGNSA. DNA for the CDR3: TGTGCCAGCAGCCAGGGGACGGAGAGTAGGTACTTC. Translation: CASSQGTESRYF.